Presented here are 18 T cell receptor beta chains from one specimen sequenced in a study of T cell clones after liver transplantation. Measured with immunoSEQ multiplex PCR; TCRdb has only the in-frame clones, and not every one. This table has around 1,200 clones, 40% to 45% appearing once. Proliferating CFSE-low MLR cells were sequenced to define alloreactive TCRbeta sequences. No cognate antigen is known for these TCRs. The sequencing input was CD4+ T cells from cultured PBMCs. These TCRs come from a human patient who received a liver transplant. The graft donor may have contributed some T cells.

By sample fraction, this clone is medium-sized. The chain recombines TRBV5-1 with TRBJ2-1; TRBD2 matches 11 bases. Germline V gene sequence: CDR1 SGHRS, CDR2 YFSETQ. This CDR3 has 14 amino acids. V shed 5 bases, J shed 9 bases, and the junction held 7 bases outside the gene matches. CDR3 residues: CASRTSGTSGEQFF. In nucleotides, the CDR3 is TGCGCCAGCAGAACATCCGGGACTAGCGGTGAGCAGTTCTTC.

A word on this clone: Germline is not matched at one junction end, which may reflect a read error. The chain couples TRBV7-7 to TRBJ2-1; D remains unclear. Germline V CDR1 and CDR2: SSHAT, FNYEAQ (reference sequence). There are 15 residues in the CDR3. The CDR3 region is CASSPARISYNEQFF. Here the CDR3 DNA reads TGTGCTAGCAGCCCAGCCCGGATCTCCTACAATGAGCAGTTCTTC.

This clone is judged large. CDR3 in amino acids: CASRGGTSVYEQYF. CDR3 nucleotide sequence: TGTGCCAGCAGGGGAGGGACTAGCGTCTACGAGCAGTACTTC. The rearrangement uses TRBV2 and TRBJ2-7; TRBD2 matches 10 bases. The CDR3 length is 14 residues. The germline CDR1 and CDR2 sequences are SNHLY and FYNNEI. Losses at the gene ends were 6 bases for V and 3 bases for J; bases not matched to a gene: 5. Drawing the rest from reference TRBV2 and TRBJ2-7, the complete variable domain is EPEVTQTPSHQVTQMGQEVILRCVPISNHLYFYWYRQILGQKVEFLVSFYNNEISEKSEIFDDQFSVERPDGSNFTLKIRSTKLEDSAMYFCASRGGTSVYEQYFGPGTRLTVT.

This clone came up a few times. This chain connects TRBV11-2 to TRBJ2-3; no definite D call. V lost 2 bases, J lost 2 bases, and 5 bases lay in between. Germline V CDR1 and CDR2: SGHAT, FQNNGV. This CDR3 comprises 13 residues. The CDR3: CASSLPVTDTQYF. The CDR3 bases are TGTGCCAGCAGCTTACCCGTCACAGATACGCAGTATTTT.

This clone rates as medium-sized. This sequence joins TRBV29-1 and TRBJ1-5; the D gene is possibly TRBD1 (6 bases). Trimming removed 6 bases from V and 5 bases from J, with 11 bases in between. This CDR3 is built from 12 residues. CDR1 is SQVTM and CDR2 is ANQGSEA in the germline V gene. CDR3 sequence: CSVADRHQPQHF. CDR3 bases: TGCAGCGTCGCCGACAGGCATCAGCCCCAGCATTTT.

A single count supports this clone. J is TRBJ1-2 and V is TRBV6-9, with 9 bases matching TRBD1. V shed 6 bases, J shed 4 bases, and the junction held 6 bases outside the gene matches. Germline CDR1 reads MNHGY; CDR2 reads SVAAGI. This CDR3 comprises 14 residues. CDR3 loop: CASRETGGGYGYTF. The CDR3 nucleotides are TGTGCCAGCAGGGAGACAGGGGGAGGCTATGGCTACACCTTC.

This clone qualifies as medium-sized. The rearrangement joins TRBV5-1 to TRBJ2-5, with D possibly matching TRBD1 (6 bases). V lost 0 bases to trimming and J lost 0 bases, with 9 bases between them. Germline CDR1 and CDR2: SGHRS and YFSETQ. The CDR3 is 15 amino acids. DNA for the CDR3: TGCGCCAGCAGCTTGGGTGGGACAAACCAAGAGACCCAGTACTTC. As protein: CASSLGGTNQETQYF.

This chain joins TRBV4-2 and TRBJ2-3; TRBD2 matches at 8 bases. The CDR3 is 15 residues long. Looked up from germline, CDR1 is LGHNA and CDR2 is YNFKEQ. Trimming removed 5 bases from V and 1 base from J; junction bases left unmatched: 5. CDR3 DNA: TGTGCCAGCAGCTTAGGGACTAGTGGCACAGATACGCAGTATTTT. Its protein product is CASSLGTSGTDTQYF.

A single count supports this clone. In DNA form, the CDR3 reads TGTGCCAGCAGTCCTCAAGAGACCCAGTACTTC. It translates to CASSPQETQYF. V is TRBV6-1 and J is TRBJ2-5; D call uncertain. Germline-derived CDR1 and CDR2 are MNHNS and SASEGT. This CDR3 comprises 11 residues. V gave up 5 bases and J gave up 2 bases, with 3 bases separating them.

This clone has only a few counts. The chain has TRBV18 and TRBJ1-1; D remains unclear. V shed 4 bases and J shed 1 base, with 10 bases lying between them. The germline V gene has CDR1 KGHSH and CDR2 LQKENI. The CDR3 runs to 14 residues. In nucleotides, the CDR3 is TGTGCCAGCTCACGAGGCCCAGGGAACACTGAAGCTTTCTTT. This codes for CASSRGPGNTEAFF.

The V and J genes are TRBV12-2 and TRBJ2-5; the table gives TRBD2 as D, unverified against the DNA. TRBV12-2 is flagged as a pseudogene. The CDR3 sequence is 16 residues long. The CDR3: CASSPRGLAGGETQYF. DNA of the CDR3: TGTGCCAGCAGCCCCCGGGGACTAGCGGGAGGGGAGACCCAGTACTTC.

J is TRBJ2-5 and V is TRBV11-3; 8 nucleotides agree with TRBD1. Germline V gene sequence: CDR1 SGHNT, CDR2 YENEEA. With 5 bases clipped from V and 4 bases from J, the junction kept 9 bases outside the gene matches. CDR3 length: 15 residues. The DNA of the CDR3 is TGTGCCAGCAGCCAGCCGCAGGGGGCAGGAGAGACCCAGTACTTC. This sequence encodes CASSQPQGAGETQYF.

The chain uses TRBV28 and TRBJ2-2; D not resolved. Trimming left V 2 bases short and J 6 bases short, with 7 bases between. The CDR3 loop spans 13 amino acids. Germline loops: CDR1 MDHEN, CDR2 SYDVKM. The chain's CDR3 is CASSLGVPGELFF. The CDR3 DNA sequence: TGTGCCAGCAGTTTAGGGGTTCCCGGGGAGCTGTTTTTT.

Sample share makes this clone medium-sized. The chain has TRBV28 and TRBJ2-7; either TRBD1 or TRBD2 may fit D (5 bases each). The germline CDR1 and CDR2 sequences are MDHEN and SYDVKM. Between the trimmed V and J ends, which lost 2 bases and 3 bases, there was a span of 11 bases. The CDR3 totals 14 residues. The CDR3 region is CASSLRGVVYEQYF. DNA of the CDR3: TGTGCCAGCAGTTTAAGAGGGGTAGTCTACGAGCAGTACTTC.

The J gene is TRBJ2-1, the V gene TRBV5-5; maybe TRBD1 (5 bases). CDR3 length: 13 amino acids. Germline values: CDR1 SGHKS, CDR2 YYEKEE (reference sequence). Trimming removed 5 bases from V and 4 bases from J, with 10 bases in between. The CDR3 DNA follows: TGTGCCAGCAGTAGGCAGGGTTACAATGAGCAGTTCTTC. It codes for CASSRQGYNEQFF.

J is TRBJ2-7 and V is TRBV29-1; 9 bases align to TRBD1. The V and J ends lost 6 bases and 5 bases, in that order; junction bases with no gene match: 5. The CDR3 has 12 amino acids. CDR1 and CDR2 from the germline V gene are SQVTM and ANQGSEA. CDR3 sequence: CSVRDRDNEQYF. DNA of the CDR3: TGCAGCGTACGGGACAGGGATAACGAGCAGTACTTC.

This chain connects TRBV29-1 to TRBJ1-2; TRBD1 aligns across 7 bases. Germline CDR1 is SQVTM and CDR2 is ANQGSEA. The trim removed 3 bases at V and 7 bases at J, leaving 8 bases unmatched. The CDR3 has 13 residues. The CDR3 region is CSVDVWDSFGYTF. In DNA form, the CDR3 reads TGCAGCGTTGACGTCTGGGACAGCTTTGGCTACACCTTC.

There are a few counts of this clone. The chain links TRBV11-2 to TRBJ1-5; D gene unclear. Germline lookup yields CDR1 SGHAT and CDR2 FQNNGV. The CDR3 totals 13 residues. V was cut by 1 base and J by 8 bases, with 9 bases left in between. The CDR3, as DNA: TGTGCCAGCAGCTTAGGGGCGTTGGAGCCCCAGCATTTT. Protein product: CASSLGALEPQHF.